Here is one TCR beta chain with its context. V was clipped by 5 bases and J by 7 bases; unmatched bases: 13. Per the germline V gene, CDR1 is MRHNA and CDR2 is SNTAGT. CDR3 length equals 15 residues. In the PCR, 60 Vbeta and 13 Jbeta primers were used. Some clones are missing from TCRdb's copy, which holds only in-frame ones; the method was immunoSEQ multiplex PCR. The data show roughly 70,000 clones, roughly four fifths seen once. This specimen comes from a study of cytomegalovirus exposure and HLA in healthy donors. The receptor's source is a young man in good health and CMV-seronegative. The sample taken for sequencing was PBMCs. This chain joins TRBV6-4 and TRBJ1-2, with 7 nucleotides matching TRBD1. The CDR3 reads CASSRGTATGVGYTF. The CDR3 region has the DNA TGTGCCAGCAGTCGCGGGACAGCCACAGGGGTTGGCTACACCTTC.